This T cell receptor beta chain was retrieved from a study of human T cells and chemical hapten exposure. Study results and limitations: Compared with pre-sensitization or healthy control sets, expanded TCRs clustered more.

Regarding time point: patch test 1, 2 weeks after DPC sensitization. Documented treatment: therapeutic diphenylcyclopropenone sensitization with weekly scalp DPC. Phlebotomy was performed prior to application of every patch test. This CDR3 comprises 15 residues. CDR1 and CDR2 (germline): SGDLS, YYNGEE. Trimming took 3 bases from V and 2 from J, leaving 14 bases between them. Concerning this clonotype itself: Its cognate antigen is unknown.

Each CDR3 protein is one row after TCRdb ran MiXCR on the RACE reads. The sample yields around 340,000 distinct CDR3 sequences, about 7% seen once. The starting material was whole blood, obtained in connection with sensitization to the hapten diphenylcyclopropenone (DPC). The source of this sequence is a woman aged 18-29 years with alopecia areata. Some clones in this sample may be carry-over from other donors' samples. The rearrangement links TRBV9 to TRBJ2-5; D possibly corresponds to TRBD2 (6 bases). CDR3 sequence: CASSGPRRVQETQYF. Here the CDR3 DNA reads TGTGCCAGCAGCGGGCCCAGGAGGGTGCAAGAGACCCAGTACTTC.